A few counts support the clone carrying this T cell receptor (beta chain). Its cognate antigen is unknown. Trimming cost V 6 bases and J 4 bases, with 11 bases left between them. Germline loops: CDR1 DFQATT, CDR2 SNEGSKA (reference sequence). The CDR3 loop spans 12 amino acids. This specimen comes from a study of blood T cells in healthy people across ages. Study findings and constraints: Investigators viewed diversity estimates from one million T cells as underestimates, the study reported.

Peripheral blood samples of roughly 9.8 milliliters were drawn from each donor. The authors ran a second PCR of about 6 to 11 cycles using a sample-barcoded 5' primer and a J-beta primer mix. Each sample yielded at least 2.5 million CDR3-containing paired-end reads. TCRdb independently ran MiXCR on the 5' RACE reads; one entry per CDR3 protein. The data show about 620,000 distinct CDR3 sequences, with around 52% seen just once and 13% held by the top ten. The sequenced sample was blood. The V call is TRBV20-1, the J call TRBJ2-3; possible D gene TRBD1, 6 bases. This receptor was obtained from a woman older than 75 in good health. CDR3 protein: CSAPQGSDTQYF. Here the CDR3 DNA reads TGCAGTGCCCCACAGGGTTCAGATACGCAGTATTTT.